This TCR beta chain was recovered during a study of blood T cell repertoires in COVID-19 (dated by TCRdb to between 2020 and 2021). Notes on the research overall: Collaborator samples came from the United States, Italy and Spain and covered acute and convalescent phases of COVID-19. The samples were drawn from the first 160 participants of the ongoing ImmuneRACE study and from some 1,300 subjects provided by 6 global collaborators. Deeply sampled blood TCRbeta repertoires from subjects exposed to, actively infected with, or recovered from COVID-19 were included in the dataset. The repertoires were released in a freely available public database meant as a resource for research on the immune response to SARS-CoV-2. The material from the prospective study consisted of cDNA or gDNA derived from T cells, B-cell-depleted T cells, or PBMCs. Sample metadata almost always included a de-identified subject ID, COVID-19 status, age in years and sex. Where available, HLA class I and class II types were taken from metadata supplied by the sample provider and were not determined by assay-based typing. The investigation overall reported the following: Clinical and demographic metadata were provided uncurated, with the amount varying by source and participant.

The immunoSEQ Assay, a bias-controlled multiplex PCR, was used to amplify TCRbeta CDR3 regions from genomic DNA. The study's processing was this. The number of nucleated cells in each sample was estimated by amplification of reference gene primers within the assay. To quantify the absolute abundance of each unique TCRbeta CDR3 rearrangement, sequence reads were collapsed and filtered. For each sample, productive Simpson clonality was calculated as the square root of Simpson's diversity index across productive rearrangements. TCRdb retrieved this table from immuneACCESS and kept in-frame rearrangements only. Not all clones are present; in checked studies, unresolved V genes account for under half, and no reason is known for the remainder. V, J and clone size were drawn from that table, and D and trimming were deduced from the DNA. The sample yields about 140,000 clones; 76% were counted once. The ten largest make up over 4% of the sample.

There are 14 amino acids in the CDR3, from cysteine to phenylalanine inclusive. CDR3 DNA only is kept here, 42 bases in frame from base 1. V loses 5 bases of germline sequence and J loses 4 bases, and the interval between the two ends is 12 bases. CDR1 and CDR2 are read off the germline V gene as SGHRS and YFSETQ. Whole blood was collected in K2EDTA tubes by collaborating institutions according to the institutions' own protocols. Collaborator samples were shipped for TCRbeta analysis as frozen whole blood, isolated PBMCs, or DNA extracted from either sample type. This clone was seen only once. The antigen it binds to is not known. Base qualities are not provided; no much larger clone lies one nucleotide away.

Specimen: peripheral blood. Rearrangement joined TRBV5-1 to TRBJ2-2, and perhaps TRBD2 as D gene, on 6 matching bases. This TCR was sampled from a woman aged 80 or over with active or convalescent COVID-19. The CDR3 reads CASSKLGGTGELFF. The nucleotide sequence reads TGCGCCAGCAGTAAACTCGGGGGCACCGGGGAGCTGTTTTTT.